This TCR beta chain was identified during a study of cytomegalovirus exposure and HLA in healthy donors. Study-level points and caveats: Researchers catalogued under 200 TCR beta chains as cytomegalovirus-associated. Researchers reported in a later analysis that a missense DCLRE1C variant was tied to TCR beta V- and J-gene trimming.

The PCR employed 60 Vbeta primers together with 13 Jbeta primers. Generated by immunoSEQ multiplex PCR, the TCRdb table keeps only in-frame clones and is missing some. The sample lists more than 75,000 clones, less than 80% occurring once. Participants comprised healthy donors of bone marrow. Turning to this clone: The antigen is undetermined.

The TCR was taken from a man in his forties in good health and CMV-seropositive. Sequenced input: PBMCs.

CDR3 amino acids: CASKYMNTEAFF. The CDR3 DNA sequence: TGTGCCAGCAAATACATGAACACTGAAGCTTTCTTT. The rearrangement joins TRBV6-1 to TRBJ1-1; D is undetermined. The CDR3 totals 12 residues. Trimming stripped 7 bases from V and 0 bases from J, with 6 bases between. Germline V gene data show CDR1 as MNHNS and CDR2 as SASEGT.